Sequencing of this TCR beta chain was carried out in a study of OX40 agonist ivuxolimab in advanced cancers. Study-wide background: Ivuxolimab is a fully human IgG2 antibody that activates OX40 (CD134). Ivuxolimab, which patients received intravenously every 2 weeks, was dosed at 0.01 to 10 mg/kg.

Whole-study findings and limits: A proportion of nonresponders additionally exhibited low normalized T-cell clonal expansion. CD4+ and CD8+ blood T cells expanded clonally by week 6 at 0.1 to 3.0 mg/kg.

A note on this clone: Its antigen is not identified.

Profiled with immunoSEQ multiplex PCR; TCRdb holds only in-frame clones, not every one. The sample records about 46,000 clones, roughly nine tenths being singletons. The J segment lost 4 bases and the V segment lost 0 bases, leaving 2 bases of the junction unmatched. This CDR3 comprises 16 residues. Germline CDR1 reads LGHNA; CDR2 reads YNFKEQ. The chain recombines TRBV4-2 with TRBJ2-1; 11 bases line up with TRBD2. This TCR was recovered from an adult with an advanced solid tumor such as melanoma, head and neck, liver or kidney cancer. The source was CD4+ or CD8+ T cells sorted from blood, collected in a trial of the OX40 agonist ivuxolimab. CDR3 sequence: CASSQDWTSGYNEQFF. The CDR3 nucleotides read TGTGCCAGCAGCCAAGATTGGACTAGCGGGTACAATGAGCAGTTCTTC.